The entry that follows covers one T cell receptor beta chain sequence. What it binds is not known. This record comes from a study of CD8 T cells in Susac syndrome. CDR3 size: 16 residues. The germline CDR1 and CDR2 sequences are MNHEY and SMNVEV (reference sequence). Trimming stripped 4 bases from V and 2 bases from J, with 16 bases between. Study results and caveats: As acknowledged by the study, its TCR sequencing and HLA analysis included a relatively small number of individuals.

Relapsing-remitting disease, either stable or active, was present in the treatment-naive patients who were the multiple sclerosis controls. TEMRA cells underwent FACS enrichment and CD8+ and CD4+ T cells underwent negative isolation. Roughly 0.45 to 1 ug RNA was reverse transcribed with random hexamers. The CDR3 of TCR beta was amplified by immunoSEQ multiplex PCR across 54 Vbeta and 13 Jbeta. TCRdb passed the immunoSEQ multiplex PCR reads through MiXCR, listing each CDR3 protein once. The table includes some 260,000 distinct CDR3 sequences, 85% detected once. The material sequenced was CD8+ T cells from PBMCs. The TCR was taken from a human donor with multiple sclerosis. This rearrangement joins TRBV27 to TRBJ2-3; D is unresolved. The CDR3 loop reads CASSWRILSLTDTQYF. Here the CDR3 DNA reads TGTGCCAGCAGTTGGCGGATACTATCCCTCACAGATACGCAGTATTTT.